These 28 T cell receptor beta chains were all obtained from the same sample, sequenced in a study of regulatory T cells in long-lasting Graves disease. Time point indicated: newly diagnosed GD, antithyroid drugs for less than 3 months. Researchers made the TCR library from RNA that was extracted from PBMCs. iRepertoire HTBI primers and Arm-PCR of CDR3 regions built TCR beta libraries. MiXCR was run by TCRdb on the multiplex PCR reads, yielding one entry per CDR3 protein. The sample holds hundreds of thousands of distinct CDR3 sequences; around 12% are singletons and the top ten take 8% to 10%. The sample was also reused in another study, on T cells in Graves' hyperthyroidism and ophthalmopathy.

The sequenced sample was peripheral blood mononuclear cells (PBMCs), obtained at new diagnosis, from a patient treated with antithyroid drugs. Receptors originate from a woman between 25 and 40 years old with Graves disease.

The chain couples TRBV5-1 to TRBJ2-7; D possibly corresponds to TRBD2 (6 bases). Trimming stripped 2 bases from V and 3 bases from J, with 12 bases between. This CDR3 region has 14 residues. Germline V CDR1 and CDR2: SGHRS, YFSETQ. CDR3 in DNA: TGCGCCAGCAGCTTCAGGGAGGCCAACTACGAGCAGTACTTC. Protein: CASSFREANYEQYF.

Many counts were recorded for this clonotype. This sequence joins TRBV24-1 and TRBJ2-1, with TRBD2 matching over 9 bases. Germline lookup yields CDR1 KGHDR and CDR2 SFDVKD. With V trimmed by 12 bases and J by 7 bases, 9 bases remained unmatched. The CDR3 extends over 13 amino acids. The CDR3 DNA reads as TGTGCCTCGAGCGGGACTAGCTGGAATGAGCAGTTCTTC. As protein: CASSGTSWNEQFF.

This clonotype was seen ten or more times. The chain uses TRBV28 and TRBJ1-4; D call uncertain. Trimming stripped 6 bases from V and 2 bases from J, with 13 bases between. The CDR3 runs to 15 residues. Germline CDR1 reads MDHEN; CDR2 reads SYDVKM. The CDR3 region is CASRPSGTTNEKLFF. The CDR3 nucleotides are TGTGCCAGCAGACCCTCGGGAACGACTAATGAAAAACTGTTTTTT.

This clonotype was counted ten times or more. The V gene is TRBV20-1, the J gene TRBJ2-5; 7 nucleotides match TRBD2. After removal of 6 bases from V and 3 bases from J, the junction contained 7 bases not matched to a gene. Germline V gives CDR1 DFQATT, CDR2 SNEGSKA (reference sequence). The CDR3 totals 13 residues. Written as DNA, the CDR3 is TGCAGTGCACAACAGCGGGGAAAAGAGACCCAGTACTTC. Translating gives CSAQQRGKETQYF.

This clonotype was seen a few times. CDR3 bases: TGCGCCAGCAGCCAAGATAGGACAATTTCGGTGAACACTGAAGCTTTCTTT. Translated, it gives CASSQDRTISVNTEAFF. V gene TRBV4-1 combines with J gene TRBJ1-1; D is perhaps TRBD1 (5 bases). V was clipped by 0 bases and J by 0 bases, with 14 bases between them. The CDR3 is 17 amino acids. CDR1 is MGHRA and CDR2 is YSYEKL in the germline V gene.

Many counts were recorded for this clonotype. The genes are TRBV5-8 and TRBJ1-1; D gene unclear. Germline CDR1 SGHTS, CDR2 YDEGEE. With 6 bases removed from V and 4 bases from J, the gap between germline ends came to 16 bases. CDR3 length: 14 amino acids. The CDR3 is CASIPYLGRTEAFF. In DNA, the CDR3 is TGTGCCAGCATCCCCTACCTAGGGCGCACTGAAGCTTTCTTT.

This clonotype was detected a few times. The chain's CDR3 is CASNPGPPYNEQFF. The CDR3 nucleotides are TGTGCCAGCAACCCCGGACCCCCCTACAATGAGCAGTTCTTC. The chain joins TRBV6-1 to TRBJ2-1; no definite D call. V was clipped by 7 bases and J by 2 bases, with 12 bases between them. This CDR3 comprises 14 residues. The germline CDR1 and CDR2 sequences are MNHNS and SASEGT.

Many counts were recorded for this clonotype. The V and J genes are TRBV2 and TRBJ2-7, with no clear D. V gave up 4 bases and J gave up 7 bases, with 5 bases separating them. Per the germline V gene, CDR1 is SNHLY and CDR2 is FYNNEI. The CDR3 runs 10 residues. The CDR3 protein is CASSVWEQYF. The CDR3, as DNA: TGTGCCAGCAGTGTTTGGGAGCAGTACTTC. Drawing the rest from reference TRBV2 and TRBJ2-7, the complete variable domain is EPEVTQTPSHQVTQMGQEVILRCVPISNHLYFYWYRQILGQKVEFLVSFYNNEISEKSEIFDDQFSVERPDGSNFTLKIRSTKLEDSAMYFCASSVWEQYFGPGTRLTVT.

There are many counts of this clonotype. This chain connects TRBV4-2 to TRBJ2-1, with D possibly TRBD2 on 6 matching bases. Germline values: CDR1 LGHNA, CDR2 YNFKEQ. V was trimmed by 0 bases and J by 4 bases, leaving 10 bases between them. The CDR3 has 15 amino acids. CDR3 protein: CASSQDLASYNEQFF. For the CDR3, the DNA is TGTGCCAGCAGCCAAGACCTAGCGTCGTACAATGAGCAGTTCTTC.

The chain is built from TRBV27 and TRBJ1-5; D unclear. The CDR3 contains 16 residues. V was shortened by 3 bases and J by 2 bases, with 14 bases between the two germline ends. Germline values: CDR1 MNHEY, CDR2 SMNVEV (reference sequence). The CDR3: CASSFQGIRGNQPQHF. For the CDR3, the DNA is TGTGCCAGCAGTTTTCAAGGGATCCGCGGCAATCAGCCCCAGCATTTT.

At least ten counts were recorded for this clonotype. This sequence joins TRBV6-5 and TRBJ1-2, with 10 bases identical to TRBD1. The V gene's germline CDR1 is MNHEY and CDR2 SVGAGI. The CDR3 totals 16 residues. After removal of 0 bases from V and 6 bases from J, the junction contained 7 bases not matched to a gene. The CDR3 spells CASSYSYPGTGDGYTF. The DNA of the CDR3 is TGTGCCAGCAGTTACTCGTATCCCGGGACAGGGGATGGCTACACCTTC.

This chain's CDR3 is CASSPRESSYEQYF. CDR3 nucleotide sequence: TGTGCCAGCAGCCCGCGGGAGAGCTCCTACGAGCAGTACTTC. The J gene is TRBJ2-7, the V gene TRBV13, with 7 bases that match TRBD2. The CDR3 sequence is 14 residues long. CDR1 PRHDT and CDR2 FYEKMQ come from the germline V gene (reference sequence). The V gene end was trimmed by 5 bases and the J gene end by 0 bases; junction bases not matched to a gene: 4.

This rearrangement joins TRBV20-1 to TRBJ2-1; tentative D call: TRBD2 (5 bases). The ends were cut back, 6 bases at V and 5 bases at J, with 20 bases in the middle. The CDR3 loop spans 15 amino acids. The germline gives CDR1 DFQATT, CDR2 SNEGSKA (reference sequence). For the CDR3, the DNA is TGCAGTGCGAGAACACCGAACACCGGGGACAATGAGCAGTTCTTC. This codes for CSARTPNTGDNEQFF.

In its sample, this clonotype was seen many times. This chain links TRBV27 with TRBJ2-3; D is tentatively TRBD1 or TRBD2 (6 bases each). This CDR3 contains 14 residues. Trimming pared 5 bases from V and 2 bases from J, leaving 11 bases between. Germline V lookup: CDR1 MNHEY, CDR2 SMNVEV (reference sequence). The chain's CDR3 is CASSRGGPTDTQYF. CDR3 coding DNA: TGTGCCAGCAGTAGAGGGGGGCCCACAGATACGCAGTATTTT.

With regard to this clonotype: A much larger clone differs from this one at a single base, so this may be a read error. The chain uses TRBV11-2 and TRBJ2-5; maybe TRBD1 (5 bases). CDR3 length: 14 amino acids. Germline V CDR1 and CDR2: SGHAT, FQNNGV. The chain's CDR3 is CASSLVDRKEAQYF. The CDR3 DNA sequence: TGTGCCAGCAGCTTAGTCGACAGAAAAGAGGCCCAGTACTTC.

CDR3 nucleotide sequence: TGTGCCAGCAGCAAGACAGGGAACCTTGGCTACACCTTC. This translates into CASSKTGNLGYTF. The V and J genes are TRBV6-1 and TRBJ1-2; TRBD1 agrees at 7 bases. The CDR3 has 13 residues. Unmatched junction bases numbered 8, after V lost 6 bases and J lost 7 bases. Per germline, CDR1 MNHNS and CDR2 SASEGT.

This clonotype was seen more than once but under ten times. The chain carries TRBV3-1 and TRBJ1-5; 9 bases align to TRBD1. Trimming at V came to 4 bases and at J to 9 bases, leaving 10 bases not matched to a gene. The CDR3 length is 15 residues. Looked up from germline, CDR1 is LGHDT and CDR2 is YNNKEL (reference sequence). CDR3 coding DNA: TGTGCCAGCAGCCTTGCGGGGACAGGGCGTTGGCCCCAGCATTTT. Its protein product is CASSLAGTGRWPQHF.

This sequence joins TRBV28 and TRBJ2-1; 12 bases match TRBD1. The germline gives CDR1 MDHEN, CDR2 SYDVKM. J was trimmed by 12 bases and V by 6 bases; bases with no gene match: 12. The CDR3 runs to 15 residues. The CDR3 bases are TGTGCCAGCAGCGAGGGACAGGGGGCATCTAGGGCGCAGTTCTTC. This encodes CASSEGQGASRAQFF.

This clonotype has ten or more counts. This CDR3 reads CASSLTSPGRVWQYF. The CDR3 bases are TGTGCCAGCAGCTTAACATCCCCCGGGCGAGTGTGGCAGTACTTC. This chain joins TRBV11-2 and TRBJ2-7; the D is unclear. Trimming removed 2 bases from V and 9 bases from J, with 20 bases in between. The CDR3 has 15 residues. CDR1 is SGHAT, CDR2 FQNNGV, per germline.

This clonotype has ten or more counts. The chain couples TRBV27 to TRBJ2-5; TRBD1 agrees at 9 bases. The CDR3 spans 14 residues. From germline, CDR1 is MNHEY and CDR2 SMNVEV (reference sequence). J gave up 4 bases and V 2 bases, and 2 bases lay outside the gene matches. CDR3 protein: CASSLTGGIETQYF. As DNA, the CDR3 is TGTGCCAGCAGTTTAACAGGGGGCATAGAGACCCAGTACTTC.

Of note for this clonotype: A far bigger clonotype differs at one base, so this is likely a read error. The gene calls are TRBV2 and TRBJ2-1; D tentatively fits TRBD1 or TRBD2 (5 bases each). The CDR3 sequence is 13 residues long. Looked up from germline, CDR1 is SNHLY and CDR2 is FYNNEI. Trimming removed 7 bases from V and 7 bases from J, with 14 bases in between. CDR3 region: CASNLGWGNEQFF. The DNA of the CDR3 is TGTGCCAGCAACTTAGGTTGGGGGAATGAGCAGTTCTTC. Full variable domain (missing parts from reference TRBV2 and TRBJ2-1): EPEVTQTPSHQVTQMGQEVILRCVPISNHLYFYWYRQILGQKVEFLVSFYNNEISEKSEIFDDQFSVERPDGSNFTLKIRSTKLEDSAMYFCASNLGWGNEQFFGPGTRLTVL.

This clonotype was observed at least ten times. This chain joins TRBV2 and TRBJ2-7; D not resolved. Germline V gives CDR1 SNHLY, CDR2 FYNNEI. The CDR3 has 11 amino acids. V gave up 4 bases and J gave up 2 bases, with 3 bases separating them. The CDR3 DNA reads TGTGCCAGCAGTGCTACCTACGAGCAGTACTTC. Translated: CASSATYEQYF.

This clonotype turned up a few times. The CDR3 sequence: CASLSLGGSPDTQYF. CDR3 nucleotide sequence: TGCGCCAGCCTTTCCTTGGGCGGGAGCCCAGATACGCAGTATTTT. The chain carries TRBV4-1 and TRBJ2-3, with 7 bases fitting TRBD2. Germline V gene data show CDR1 as MGHRA and CDR2 as YSYEKL. V gave up 8 bases and J gave up 4 bases; unmatched junction bases: 12. The CDR3 has 15 residues.

This clonotype was detected many times. The chain carries TRBV11-1 and TRBJ2-1; 8 bases are a match to TRBD2. The germline V gene encodes CDR1 SGHAT and CDR2 FQDESV (reference sequence). Germline trimming cut 5 bases from V and 12 bases from J; bases unmatched to any gene: 15. The CDR3 has 15 residues. The CDR3 bases are TGTGCCAGCAGCCCTTCAGCTTTTGGTAGCGGGACGCAGTTCTTC. Residues: CASSPSAFGSGTQFF.

This clonotype was recorded many times. The chain has TRBV3-1 and TRBJ2-7; 9 nucleotides align to TRBD1. Germline V lookup: CDR1 LGHDT, CDR2 YNNKEL (reference sequence). The CDR3 loop spans 12 amino acids. V dropped 7 bases and J dropped 6; count of bases not matched to a gene: 4. The CDR3 DNA reads as TGTGCCAGCACCGAGACAGGGGGCGAGCAGTACTTC. It specifies CASTETGGEQYF.

This clonotype has just one count. The gene calls are TRBV3-1 and TRBJ2-3, with D perhaps assigned TRBD1 or TRBD2 (8 bases each). The CDR3 covers 17 residues. Germline assignment: CDR1 LGHDT and CDR2 YNNKEL (reference sequence). The V gene lost 4 bases and the J gene lost 2 bases, with 19 bases spanning the gap. CDR3: CASSPYRGTRPTDTQYF. The CDR3 bases are TGTGCCAGCAGCCCTTACAGGGGGACTAGACCCACAGATACGCAGTATTTT.

This clonotype was seen more than once but under ten times. The chain uses TRBV20-1 and TRBJ2-1; no definite D call. Germline CDR1 and CDR2: DFQATT and SNEGSKA (reference sequence). The CDR3 length is 14 residues. Trimming took 1 base from V and 10 from J, leaving 17 bases between them. For the CDR3, the DNA is TGCAGTGCTAGAGGGGTCAGGTATTCAGGCGAGCAGTTCTTC. This sequence encodes CSARGVRYSGEQFF.

V usage is TRBV7-9 and J usage is TRBJ1-1, with D perhaps TRBD1 (5 bases). Trimming took off 0 bases at V and 4 bases at J, with 15 bases between the two ends. The CDR3 covers 16 residues. Germline CDR1 SEHNR, CDR2 FQNEAQ (reference sequence). CDR3 residues: CASSLALAGLGTEAFF. CDR3 coding DNA: TGTGCCAGCAGCTTAGCGCTAGCGGGACTTGGCACTGAAGCTTTCTTT.